This T cell receptor beta chain was observed in a study of CXCR3-negative and CXCR3-positive naive CD8 T cells (dated by TCRdb to the late 2010s). Background for the entire study: In total, approximately 130 million TRB reads were obtained, corresponding to roughly 1.5 +/- 0.3 million reads per library. Diversity and physicochemical repertoire analyses were performed on about a dozen donors pooled from two independent experiments. For the TRBV-TRBJ cluster analysis, the naive subsets came from 5 donors, while the memory cells came from 3 donors.

The sequencing machine was a NextSeq 550. The Human TCR Profiling Kit (MiLaboratory) was used to make UMI-labeled 5' RACE TRB cDNA libraries. The full amount of extracted RNA was used for cDNA synthesis, and the full amount of resulting cDNA was used for PCR amplification. The libraries were made side by side, with each library going through the same number of PCR cycles. Per the original workflow: With a minimum of two reads required per UMI, MIGEC and MiXCR pulled out about 57,000 +/- 9,900 unique UMI-labeled TRB cDNA molecules from each library. On average, approximately 40,000 +/- 10,000 functional in-frame TRB CDR3 nucleotide clonotypes lacking stop codons were found per library. After downsampling to 5000 UMI-labeled TRB molecules per sample, diversity metrics such as normalized Shannon-Wiener and Chao1 were calculated in VDJtools. VDJtools was used to calculate clonotype-size-weighted physicochemical properties of the central five CDR3 residues, namely interaction energy, strength, volume and Kidera factor 4. After reprocessing by TCRdb, each CDR3 protein sequence is one entry, and no DNA is given. TCRdb, rather than the study authors, made the V and J calls. In this sample's table one finds approximately 48,000 distinct CDR3 sequences. The ten largest clones capture around 0.5% of the sample.

The study at large found these results: Because CXCR3 expression was partially decreased after cryopreservation, freshly isolated PBMCs were used for most assays. Surface CD5, linked to self-reactivity in mice, was comparable between naive subsets; TCR interaction strength was therefore also inferred from TRB CDR3 physicochemical properties. Compared with CXCR3-negative naive cells, CXCR3-positive naive cells had TRB CDR3s with higher hydrophobicity (lower Kidera factor 4), lower energy, and higher strength and volume indices. Both naive subsets had comparably high repertoire diversity, while memory CD8+ T cells had much lower repertoire diversity. TRBV-TRBJ usage was similar between naive CXCR3-negative and CXCR3-positive cells from the same donor, while memory cells showed distinct patterns.

For each CD8+ T cell subset, flow sorting was done in triplicate, and 300,000 or so cells per subset went directly into RLT lysis buffer. To keep memory contaminants out, a stringent definition of naive CD8+ T cells was applied: CD45RO-CCR7+CD27+CD95-. Standard density gradient centrifugation was used to isolate peripheral blood mononuclear cells from buffy coats. Naive CXCR3-negative and CXCR3-positive CD8+ T cells were flow-sorted on a FACSAria III. Total RNA was extracted from sorted cells with an RNeasy Mini Kit. About this clonotype: Its antigen has not been determined.

CDR1 SGHDN and CDR2 FVKESK are derived from the germline V gene. From cysteine to phenylalanine, the CDR3 is 12 amino acids long. No DNA sequence was recorded. This receptor was identified in a human donor in good health. Some clones in this sample may be carry-over from other donors' samples. Source material: naive CXCR3+ CD8+ T cells from blood. According to the study, the label for this sample's cell subset or site signals: CD45RO-CCR7+CD27+CD95- naive CD8+ T cells expressing CXCR3 (TNR3+). Here the chain combines TRBV14 and TRBJ2-7. The CDR3 amino acid sequence is: CASSQEAYEQYF.